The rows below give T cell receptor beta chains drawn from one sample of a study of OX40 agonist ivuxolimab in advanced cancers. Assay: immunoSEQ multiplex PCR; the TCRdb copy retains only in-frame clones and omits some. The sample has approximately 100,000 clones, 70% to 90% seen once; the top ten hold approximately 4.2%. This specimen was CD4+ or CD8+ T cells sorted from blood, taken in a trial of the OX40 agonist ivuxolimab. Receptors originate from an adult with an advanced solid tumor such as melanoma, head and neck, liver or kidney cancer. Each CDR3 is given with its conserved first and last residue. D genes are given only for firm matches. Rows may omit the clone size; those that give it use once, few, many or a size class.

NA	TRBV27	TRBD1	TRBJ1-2	CASSDRTGDGYTF	TGTGCCAGCAGCGATCGGACAGGGGATGGCTACACCTTC
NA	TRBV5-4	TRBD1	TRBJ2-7	CASSLSMDRGPEQYF	TGTGCCAGCAGCTTGTCAATGGACAGGGGGCCCGAGCAGTACTTC
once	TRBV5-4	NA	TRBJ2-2	CASSPKEGELFF	TGTGCCAGCAGCCCTAAGGAGGGGGAGCTGTTTTTT
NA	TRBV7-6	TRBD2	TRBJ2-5	CASSLSGGQTEQETQYF	TGTGCCAGCAGCTTATCGGGGGGGCAAACCGAACAAGAGACCCAGTACTTC
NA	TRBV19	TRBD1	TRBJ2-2	CASRADRGSITGELFF	TGTGCCAGTAGGGCCGACAGGGGGTCTATCACCGGGGAGCTGTTTTTT
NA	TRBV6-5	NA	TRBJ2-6	CASSTQGIGANVLTF	TGTGCCAGCAGTACCCAGGGGATCGGGGCCAACGTCCTGACTTTC
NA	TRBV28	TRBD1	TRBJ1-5	CASSLGQGAQPQHF	TGTGCCAGCAGTTTAGGACAGGGGGCTCAGCCCCAGCATTTT
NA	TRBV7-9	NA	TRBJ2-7	CASSSQSSYEQYF	TGTGCCAGCAGTTCTCAGAGCTCCTACGAGCAGTACTTC
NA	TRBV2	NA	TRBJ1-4	CASSDGMANEKLFF	TGTGCCAGCAGTGACGGTATGGCTAATGAAAAACTGTTTTTT
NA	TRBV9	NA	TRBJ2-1	CASSRTVDNEQFF	TGTGCCAGCAGCAGGACTGTAGATAATGAGCAGTTCTTC
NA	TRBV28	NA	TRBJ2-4	CASSPRFSNIQYF	TGTGCCAGCAGCCCCCGATTTAGCAACATTCAGTACTTC
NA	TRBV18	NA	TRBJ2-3	CASSPAGSTDTQYF	TGTGCCAGCTCACCTGCTGGGAGCACAGATACGCAGTATTTT
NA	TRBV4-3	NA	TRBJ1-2	CASSQEVQGRHYGYTF	TGCGCCAGCAGCCAAGAGGTGCAGGGGAGGCACTATGGCTACACCTTC
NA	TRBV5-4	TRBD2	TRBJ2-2	CASSSPWTSGNTGELFF	TGTGCCAGCAGCTCACCTTGGACTAGCGGTAACACCGGGGAGCTGTTTTTT
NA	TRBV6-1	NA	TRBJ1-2	CASSVTENYGYTF	TGTGCCAGCAGTGTAACAGAGAACTATGGCTACACCTTC
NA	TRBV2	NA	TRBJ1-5	CASGRGNQPQHF	TGTGCCAGCGGACGGGGCAATCAGCCCCAGCATTTT
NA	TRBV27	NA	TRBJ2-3	CASSSSELAAATDTQYF	TGTGCCAGCAGTTCTTCTGAGCTGGCGGCGGCCACAGATACGCAGTATTTT
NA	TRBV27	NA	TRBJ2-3	CASSLLVRDTQYF	TGTGCCAGCAGTTTGTTGGTGCGTGATACGCAGTATTTT
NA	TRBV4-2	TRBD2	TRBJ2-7	CASSQDILAGGLYEQYF	TGTGCCAGCAGCCAAGATATACTAGCGGGAGGCCTCTACGAGCAGTACTTC
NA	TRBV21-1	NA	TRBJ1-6	CASSKPFPRRGWPYSYNSPLHF	TGTGCCAGCAGCAAACCCTTCCCCAGGAGGGGCTGGCCTTACTCCTATAATTCACCCCTCCACTTT
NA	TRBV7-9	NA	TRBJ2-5	CASSPLGGRETQYF	TGTGCCAGCAGCCCCCTTGGGGGCCGCGAGACCCAGTACTTC
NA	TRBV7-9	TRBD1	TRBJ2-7	CASSPAGTGAYEQYF	TGTGCCAGCAGTCCAGCCGGGACAGGGGCCTACGAGCAGTACTTC
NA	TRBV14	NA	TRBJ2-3	CASSQRGDMVADTQYF	TGTGCCAGCAGCCAACGCGGAGACATGGTAGCAGATACGCAGTATTTT
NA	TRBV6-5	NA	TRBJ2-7	CASSYDPGAWEQYF	TGTGCCAGCAGTTACGATCCGGGAGCCTGGGAGCAGTACTTC
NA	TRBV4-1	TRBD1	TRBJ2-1	CASSQGRTGPYNEQFF	TGCGCCAGCAGCCAAGGTCGGACAGGGCCCTACAATGAGCAGTTCTTC
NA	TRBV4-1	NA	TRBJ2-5	CASSQFVLGVRRETQYF	TGCGCCAGCAGCCAATTCGTGTTGGGGGTTCGGAGGGAGACCCAGTACTTC
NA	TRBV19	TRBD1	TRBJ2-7	CASSLGTGGSYEQYF	TGTGCCAGTAGCCTTGGGACAGGTGGTTCCTACGAGCAGTACTTC
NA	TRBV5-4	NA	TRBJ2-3	CASTPRSTDTQYF	TGTGCCAGCACGCCACGGAGCACAGATACGCAGTATTTT
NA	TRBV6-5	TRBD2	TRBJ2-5	CASSYEGGRQETQYF	TGTGCCAGCAGTTATGAGGGAGGGAGGCAAGAGACCCAGTACTTC
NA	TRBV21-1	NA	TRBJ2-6	CASRIPDPSSGANVLTF	TGTGCCAGCAGAATTCCCGACCCTAGCTCTGGGGCCAACGTCCTGACTTTC
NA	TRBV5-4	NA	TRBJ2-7	CASSDRLTYEQYF	TGTGCCAGCAGTGACAGGTTAACCTACGAGCAGTACTTC
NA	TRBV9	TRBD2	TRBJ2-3	CASSPRLAGATDTQYF	TGTGCCAGCAGCCCCCGACTAGCGGGAGCCACAGATACGCAGTATTTT
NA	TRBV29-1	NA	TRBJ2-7	CSVLLRDGSYEQYF	TGCAGCGTCTTACTCCGGGACGGATCCTACGAGCAGTACTTC
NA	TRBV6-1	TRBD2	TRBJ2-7	CASSERVLAGASYEQYF	TGTGCCAGCAGTGAAAGGGTCCTAGCGGGAGCCTCCTACGAGCAGTACTTC
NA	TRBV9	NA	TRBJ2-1	CASSEGVGSSYNEQFF	TGTGCCAGCAGCGAAGGGGTAGGATCTTCCTACAATGAGCAGTTCTTC
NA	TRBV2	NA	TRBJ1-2	CASGGKWGGYTF	TGTGCCAGCGGGGGGAAGTGGGGTGGCTACACCTTC
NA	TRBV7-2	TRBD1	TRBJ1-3	CASSLGGRANTIYF	TGTGCCAGCAGCCTAGGGGGCAGGGCAAACACCATATATTTT
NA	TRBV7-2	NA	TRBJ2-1	CASSLASPSYNEQFF	TGTGCCAGCAGCTTAGCTAGCCCCTCCTACAATGAGCAGTTCTTC
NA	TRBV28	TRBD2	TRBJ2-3	CASSFPSGSVADTQYF	TGTGCCAGCAGTTTTCCCAGCGGGAGCGTGGCAGATACGCAGTATTTT
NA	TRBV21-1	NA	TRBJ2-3	CASTPRGYPTPDTQYF	TGTGCCAGCACCCCCAGGGGATATCCTACCCCAGATACGCAGTATTTT
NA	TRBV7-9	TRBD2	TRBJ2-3	CASSLGLAVTDTQYF	TGTGCCAGCAGCTTAGGGCTAGCGGTCACAGATACGCAGTATTTT
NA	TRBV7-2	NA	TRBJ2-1	CASSFSSSSYNEQFF	TGTGCCAGCAGCTTTAGCAGTAGCTCCTACAATGAGCAGTTCTTC
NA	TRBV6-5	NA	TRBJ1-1	CASSFFQSGAEAFF	TGTGCCAGCAGTTTCTTCCAGTCAGGCGCTGAAGCTTTCTTT
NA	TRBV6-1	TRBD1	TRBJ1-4	CASLTPGTGFEKLFF	TGTGCCAGCCTAACGCCGGGGACAGGCTTTGAAAAACTGTTTTTT
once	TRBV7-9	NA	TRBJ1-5	CASSTDSQPQHF	TGTGCCAGCAGTACCGACAGTCAGCCCCAGCATTTT
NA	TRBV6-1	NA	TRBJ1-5	CAANQPQHF	TGTGCCGCAAATCAGCCCCAGCATTTT
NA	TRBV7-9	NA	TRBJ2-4	CASSRGSEAKNIQYF	TGTGCCAGCAGCCGGGGGAGCGAGGCCAAAAACATTCAGTACTTC
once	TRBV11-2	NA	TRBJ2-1	CASSQVRGSYNEQFF	TGTGCCAGCAGCCAGGTTAGGGGCTCCTACAATGAGCAGTTCTTC